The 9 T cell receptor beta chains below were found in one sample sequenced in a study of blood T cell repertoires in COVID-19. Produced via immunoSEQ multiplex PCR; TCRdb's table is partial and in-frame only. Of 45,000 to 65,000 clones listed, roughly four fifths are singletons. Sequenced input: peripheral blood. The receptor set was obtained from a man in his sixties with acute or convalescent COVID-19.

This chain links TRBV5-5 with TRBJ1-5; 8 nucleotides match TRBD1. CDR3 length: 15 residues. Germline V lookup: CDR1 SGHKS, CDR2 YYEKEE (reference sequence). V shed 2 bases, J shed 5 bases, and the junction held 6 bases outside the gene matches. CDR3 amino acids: CASSFIDRGDQPQHF. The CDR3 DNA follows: TGTGCCAGCAGCTTCATTGACAGGGGAGATCAGCCCCAGCATTTT.

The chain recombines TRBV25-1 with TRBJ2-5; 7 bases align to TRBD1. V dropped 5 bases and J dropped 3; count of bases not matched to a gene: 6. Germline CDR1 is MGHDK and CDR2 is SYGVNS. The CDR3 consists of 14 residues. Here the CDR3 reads CASSKPGQKETQYF. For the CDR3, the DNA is TGTGCCAGCAGTAAACCGGGACAGAAAGAGACCCAGTACTTC.

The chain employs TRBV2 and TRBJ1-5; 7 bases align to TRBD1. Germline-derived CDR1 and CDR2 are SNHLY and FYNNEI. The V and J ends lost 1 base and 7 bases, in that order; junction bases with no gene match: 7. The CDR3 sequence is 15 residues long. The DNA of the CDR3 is TGTGCCAGCAGTGAAGATTCAGGGGGTAACCAGCCCCAGCATTTT. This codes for CASSEDSGGNQPQHF.

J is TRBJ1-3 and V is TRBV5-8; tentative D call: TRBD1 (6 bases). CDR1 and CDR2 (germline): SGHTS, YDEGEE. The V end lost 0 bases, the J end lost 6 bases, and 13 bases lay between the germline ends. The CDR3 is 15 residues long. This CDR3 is CASSLEVGALNTIYF. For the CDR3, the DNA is TGTGCCAGCAGCTTGGAGGTGGGGGCGTTAAACACCATATATTTT.

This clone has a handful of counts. The DNA of the CDR3 is TGTGCCAGCAGTGTCGGGGTACCACCCCTCCACTTT. Translating it yields CASSVGVPPLHF. The chain combines TRBV25-1 with TRBJ1-6, with D unclear. V shed 4 bases and J shed 11 bases, with 9 bases lying between them. The CDR3 totals 12 residues. The germline V gene has CDR1 MGHDK and CDR2 SYGVNS.

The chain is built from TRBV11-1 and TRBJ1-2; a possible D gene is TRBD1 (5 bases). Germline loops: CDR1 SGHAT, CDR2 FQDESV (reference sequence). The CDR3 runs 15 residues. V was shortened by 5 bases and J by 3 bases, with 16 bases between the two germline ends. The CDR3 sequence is CASSPQEGSYYGYTF. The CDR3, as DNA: TGTGCCAGCAGCCCCCAGGAGGGGTCATACTATGGCTACACCTTC.

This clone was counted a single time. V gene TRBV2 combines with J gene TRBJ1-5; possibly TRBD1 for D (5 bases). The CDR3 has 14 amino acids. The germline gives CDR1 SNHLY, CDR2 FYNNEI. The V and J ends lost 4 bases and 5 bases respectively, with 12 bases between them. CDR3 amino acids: CASSVHGTDQPQHF. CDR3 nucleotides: TGTGCCAGCAGTGTACATGGGACTGATCAGCCCCAGCATTTT. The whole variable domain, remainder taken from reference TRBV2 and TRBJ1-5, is EPEVTQTPSHQVTQMGQEVILRCVPISNHLYFYWYRQILGQKVEFLVSFYNNEISEKSEIFDDQFSVERPDGSNFTLKIRSTKLEDSAMYFCASSVHGTDQPQHFGDGTRLSIL.

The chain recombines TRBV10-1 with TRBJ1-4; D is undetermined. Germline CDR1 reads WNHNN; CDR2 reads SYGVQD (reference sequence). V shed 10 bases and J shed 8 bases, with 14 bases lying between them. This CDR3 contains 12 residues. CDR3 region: CAIAARSEKLFF. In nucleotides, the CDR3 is TGCGCCATTGCGGCCCGTTCGGAAAAACTGTTTTTT.

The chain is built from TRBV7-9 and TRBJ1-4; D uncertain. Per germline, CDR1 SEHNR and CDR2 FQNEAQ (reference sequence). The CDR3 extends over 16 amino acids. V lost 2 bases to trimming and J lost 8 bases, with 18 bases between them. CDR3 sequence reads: CASSLWVGVNDEKLFF. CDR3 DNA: TGTGCCAGCAGCTTATGGGTCGGGGTGAACGACGAAAAACTGTTTTTT.